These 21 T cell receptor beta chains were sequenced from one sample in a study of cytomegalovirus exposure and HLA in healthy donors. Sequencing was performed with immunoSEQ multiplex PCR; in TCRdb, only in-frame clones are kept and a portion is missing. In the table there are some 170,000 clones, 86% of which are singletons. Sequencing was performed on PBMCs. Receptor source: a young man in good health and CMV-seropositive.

Here the CDR3 reads CASSVEARGSYEQYF. DNA for the CDR3: TGTGCCAGCAGCGTAGAGGCCCGCGGGTCCTACGAGCAGTACTTC. The chain employs TRBV9 and TRBJ2-7; maybe TRBD2 (5 bases). CDR1 and CDR2 (germline): SGDLS, YYNGEE. The CDR3 spans 15 residues. The V end was cut by 0 bases, the J end by 1 base, with 11 bases between.

The CDR3 coding sequence is TGTGCCAGCAGCGAAACAGGGGGGGGTGAAGCTTTCTTT. Its translation is CASSETGGGEAFF. The chain recombines TRBV2 with TRBJ1-1; 8 bases are a match to TRBD1. The CDR3 is made up of 13 amino acids. V lost 6 bases to trimming and J lost 7 bases; unmatched junction nucleotides: 7. CDR1 and CDR2 from the germline V gene are SNHLY and FYNNEI.

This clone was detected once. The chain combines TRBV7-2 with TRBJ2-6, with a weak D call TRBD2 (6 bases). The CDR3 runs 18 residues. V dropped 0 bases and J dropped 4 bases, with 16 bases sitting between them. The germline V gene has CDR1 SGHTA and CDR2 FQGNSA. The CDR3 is CASSLAPRRGVGANVLTF. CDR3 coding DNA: TGTGCCAGCAGCTTAGCCCCTAGGAGGGGTGTAGGGGCCAACGTCCTGACTTTC.

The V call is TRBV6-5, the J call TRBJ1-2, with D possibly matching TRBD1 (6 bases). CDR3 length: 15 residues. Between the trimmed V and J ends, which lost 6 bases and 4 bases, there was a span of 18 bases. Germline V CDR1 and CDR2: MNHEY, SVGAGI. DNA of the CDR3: TGTGCCAGCAGCCACCCTATGGGGGCAAGCTATGGCTACACCTTC. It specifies CASSHPMGASYGYTF.

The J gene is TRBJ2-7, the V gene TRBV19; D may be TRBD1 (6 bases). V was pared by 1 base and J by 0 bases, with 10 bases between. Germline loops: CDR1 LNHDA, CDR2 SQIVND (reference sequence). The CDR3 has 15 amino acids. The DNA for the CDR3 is TGTGCCAGTAGTATAGTGGGGGACACCTCCTACGAGCAGTACTTC. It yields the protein CASSIVGDTSYEQYF.

CDR3 DNA sequence: TGTGCCAGCAGCACCATGCGGGGTATCTCCTACAATGAGCAGTTCTTC. Translating gives CASSTMRGISYNEQFF. The chain employs TRBV27 and TRBJ2-1; possibly TRBD2 for D (6 bases). The CDR3 spans 16 residues. V lost 6 bases to trimming and J lost 0 bases, with 15 bases between them. CDR1 MNHEY and CDR2 SMNVEV come from the germline V gene (reference sequence).

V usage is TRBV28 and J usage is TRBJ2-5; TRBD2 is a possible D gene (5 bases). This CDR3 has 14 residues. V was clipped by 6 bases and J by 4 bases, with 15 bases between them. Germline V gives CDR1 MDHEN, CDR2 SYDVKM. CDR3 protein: CASSPSAGGETQYF. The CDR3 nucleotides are TGTGCCAGCAGCCCGAGTGCCGGAGGAGAGACCCAGTACTTC.

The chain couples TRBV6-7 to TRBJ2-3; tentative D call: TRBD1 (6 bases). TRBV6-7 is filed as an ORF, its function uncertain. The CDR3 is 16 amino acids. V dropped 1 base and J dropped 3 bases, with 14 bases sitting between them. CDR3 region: CASSYFDRLGTDTQYF. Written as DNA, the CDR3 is TGTGCCAGCAGTTACTTCGACAGGTTGGGGACAGATACGCAGTATTTT.

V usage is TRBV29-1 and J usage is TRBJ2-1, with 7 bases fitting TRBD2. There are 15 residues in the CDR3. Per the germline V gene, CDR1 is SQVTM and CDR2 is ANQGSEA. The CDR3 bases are TGCGGGGGAGGAAGGCGGGCGGGAGTCTACAATGAGCAGTTCTTC. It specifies CGGGRRAGVYNEQFF.

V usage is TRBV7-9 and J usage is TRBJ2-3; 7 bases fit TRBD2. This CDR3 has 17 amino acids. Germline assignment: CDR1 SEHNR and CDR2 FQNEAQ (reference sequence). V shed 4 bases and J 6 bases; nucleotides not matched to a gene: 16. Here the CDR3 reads CASSSRPFSGFTDTQYF. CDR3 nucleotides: TGTGCCAGCAGCTCAAGACCCTTTAGCGGGTTTACGGATACGCAGTATTTT.

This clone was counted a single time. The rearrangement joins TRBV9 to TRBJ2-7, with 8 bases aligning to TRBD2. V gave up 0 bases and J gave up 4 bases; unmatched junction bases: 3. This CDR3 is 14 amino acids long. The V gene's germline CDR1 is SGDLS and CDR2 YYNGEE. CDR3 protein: CASSVGSGSYEQYF. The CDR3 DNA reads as TGTGCCAGCAGCGTAGGAAGCGGGAGTTACGAGCAGTACTTC.

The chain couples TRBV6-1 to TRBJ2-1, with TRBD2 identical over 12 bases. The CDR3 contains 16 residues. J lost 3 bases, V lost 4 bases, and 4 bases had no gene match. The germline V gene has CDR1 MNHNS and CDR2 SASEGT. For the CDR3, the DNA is TGTGCCAGCAGTGTGTGGACTAGCGGGATCTACAATGAGCAGTTCTTC. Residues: CASSVWTSGIYNEQFF.

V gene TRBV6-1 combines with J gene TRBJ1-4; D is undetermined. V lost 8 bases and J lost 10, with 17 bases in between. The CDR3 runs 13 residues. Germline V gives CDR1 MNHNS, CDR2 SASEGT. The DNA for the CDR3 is TGTGCCAGCTCGACACGTGTAGACGGAAAACTGTTTTTT. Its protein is CASSTRVDGKLFF.

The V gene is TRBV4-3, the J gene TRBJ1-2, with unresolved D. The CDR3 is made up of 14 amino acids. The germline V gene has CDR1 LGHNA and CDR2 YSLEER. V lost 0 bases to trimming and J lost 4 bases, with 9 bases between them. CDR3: CASSQDAASYGYTF. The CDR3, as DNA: TGCGCCAGCAGCCAAGATGCCGCCAGCTATGGCTACACCTTC.

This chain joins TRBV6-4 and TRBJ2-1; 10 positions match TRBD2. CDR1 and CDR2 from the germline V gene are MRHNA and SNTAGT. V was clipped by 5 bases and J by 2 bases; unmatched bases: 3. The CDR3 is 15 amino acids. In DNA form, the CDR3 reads TGTGCCAGCAGTCAGAGCGGGGGGGCCTACAATGAGCAGTTCTTC. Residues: CASSQSGGAYNEQFF.

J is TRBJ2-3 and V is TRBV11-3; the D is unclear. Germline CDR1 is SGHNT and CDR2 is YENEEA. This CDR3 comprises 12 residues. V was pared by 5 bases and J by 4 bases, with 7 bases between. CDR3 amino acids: CASSVSSDTQYF. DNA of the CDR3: TGTGCCAGCAGCGTTAGCTCAGATACGCAGTATTTT.

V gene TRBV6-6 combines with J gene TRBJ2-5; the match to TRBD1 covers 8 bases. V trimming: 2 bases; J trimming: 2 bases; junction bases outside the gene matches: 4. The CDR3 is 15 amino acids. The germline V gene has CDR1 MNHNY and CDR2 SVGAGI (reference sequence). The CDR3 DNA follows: TGTGCCAGCAGTTACCGGACAGGGAGACAAGAGACCCAGTACTTC. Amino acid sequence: CASSYRTGRQETQYF.

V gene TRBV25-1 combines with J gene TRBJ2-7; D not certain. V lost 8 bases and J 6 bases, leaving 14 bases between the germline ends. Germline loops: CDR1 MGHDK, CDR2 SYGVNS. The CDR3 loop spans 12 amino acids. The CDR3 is CASSYLPSEQYF. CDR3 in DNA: TGTGCCAGCTCCTACCTTCCTTCCGAGCAGTACTTC.

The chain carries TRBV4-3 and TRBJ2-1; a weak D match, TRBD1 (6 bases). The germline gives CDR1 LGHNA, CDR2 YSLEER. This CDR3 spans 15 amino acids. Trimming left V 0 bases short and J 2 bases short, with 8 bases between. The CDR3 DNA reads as TGCGCCAGCAGCCAAGAAGGGGGACCCTACAATGAGCAGTTCTTC. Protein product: CASSQEGGPYNEQFF.

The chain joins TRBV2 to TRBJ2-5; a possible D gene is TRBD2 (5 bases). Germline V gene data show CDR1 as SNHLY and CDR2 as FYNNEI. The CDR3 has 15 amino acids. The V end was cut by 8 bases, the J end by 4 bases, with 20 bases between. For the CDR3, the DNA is TGTGCCAGCCCTAGAGGAGCGGCCGCGTCAGAGACCCAGTACTTC. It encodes CASPRGAAASETQYF.

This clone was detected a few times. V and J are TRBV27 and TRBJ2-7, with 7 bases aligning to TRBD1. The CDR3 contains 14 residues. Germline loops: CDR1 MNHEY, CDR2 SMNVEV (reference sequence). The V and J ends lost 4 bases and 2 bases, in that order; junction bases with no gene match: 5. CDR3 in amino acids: CASSSLDRAYEQYF. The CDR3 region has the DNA TGTGCCAGCAGTTCCTTAGACAGGGCCTACGAGCAGTACTTC.